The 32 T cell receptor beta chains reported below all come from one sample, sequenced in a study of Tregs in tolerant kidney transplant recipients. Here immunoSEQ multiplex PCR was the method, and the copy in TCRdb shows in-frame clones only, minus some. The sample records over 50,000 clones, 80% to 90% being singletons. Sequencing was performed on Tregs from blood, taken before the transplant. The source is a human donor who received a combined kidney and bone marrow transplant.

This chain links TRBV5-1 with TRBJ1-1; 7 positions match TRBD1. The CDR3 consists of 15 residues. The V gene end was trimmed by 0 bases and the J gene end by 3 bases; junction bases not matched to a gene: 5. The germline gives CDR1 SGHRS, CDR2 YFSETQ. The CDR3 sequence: CASSLDGRGDTEAFF. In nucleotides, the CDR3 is TGCGCCAGCAGCTTGGACGGCAGGGGGGACACTGAAGCTTTCTTT. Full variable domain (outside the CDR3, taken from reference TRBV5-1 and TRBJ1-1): KAGVTQTPRYLIKTRGQQVTLSCSPISGHRSVSWYQQTPGQGLQFLFEYFSETQRNKGNFPGRFSGRQFSNSRSEMNVSTLELGDSALYLCASSLDGRGDTEAFFGQGTRLTVV.

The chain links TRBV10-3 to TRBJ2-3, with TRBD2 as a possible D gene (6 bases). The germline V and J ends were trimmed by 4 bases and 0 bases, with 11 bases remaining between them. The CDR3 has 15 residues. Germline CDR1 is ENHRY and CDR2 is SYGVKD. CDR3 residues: CAISGRLASTDTQYF. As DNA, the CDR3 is TGTGCCATCAGTGGTCGTCTAGCGAGCACAGATACGCAGTATTTT.

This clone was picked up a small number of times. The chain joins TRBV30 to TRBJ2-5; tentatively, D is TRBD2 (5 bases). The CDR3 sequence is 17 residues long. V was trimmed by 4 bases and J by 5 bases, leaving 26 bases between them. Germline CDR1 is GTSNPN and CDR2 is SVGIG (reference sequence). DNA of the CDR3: TGTGCCTGGAATCTTCCTCACAGCGGCAATGAGAGGGAGACCCAGTACTTC. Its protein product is CAWNLPHSGNERETQYF.

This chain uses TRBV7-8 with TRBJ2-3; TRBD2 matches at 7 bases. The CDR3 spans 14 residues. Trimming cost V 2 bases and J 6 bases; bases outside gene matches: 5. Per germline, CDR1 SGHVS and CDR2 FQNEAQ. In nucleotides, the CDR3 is TGTGCCAGCAGCTTACTCGGCGGGAGTGATACGCAGTATTTT. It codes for CASSLLGGSDTQYF.

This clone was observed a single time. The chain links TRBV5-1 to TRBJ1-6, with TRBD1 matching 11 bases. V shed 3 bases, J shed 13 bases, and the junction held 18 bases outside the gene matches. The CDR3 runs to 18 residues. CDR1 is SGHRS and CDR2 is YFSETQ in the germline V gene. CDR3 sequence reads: CASSSDLPRDRGYRPLHF. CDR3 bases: TGCGCCAGCAGCTCCGACCTCCCCCGGGACAGGGGGTATAGGCCCCTCCACTTT. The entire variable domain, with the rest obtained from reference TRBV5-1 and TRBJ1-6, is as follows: KAGVTQTPRYLIKTRGQQVTLSCSPISGHRSVSWYQQTPGQGLQFLFEYFSETQRNKGNFPGRFSGRQFSNSRSEMNVSTLELGDSALYLCASSSDLPRDRGYRPLHFGNGTRLTVT.

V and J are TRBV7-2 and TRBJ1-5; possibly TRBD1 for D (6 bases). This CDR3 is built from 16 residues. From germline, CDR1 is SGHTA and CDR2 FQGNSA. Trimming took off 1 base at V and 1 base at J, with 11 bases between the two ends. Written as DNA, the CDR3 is TGTGCCAGCAGCTTAGGGGGGGGCACGAGCAATCAGCCCCAGCATTTT. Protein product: CASSLGGGTSNQPQHF.

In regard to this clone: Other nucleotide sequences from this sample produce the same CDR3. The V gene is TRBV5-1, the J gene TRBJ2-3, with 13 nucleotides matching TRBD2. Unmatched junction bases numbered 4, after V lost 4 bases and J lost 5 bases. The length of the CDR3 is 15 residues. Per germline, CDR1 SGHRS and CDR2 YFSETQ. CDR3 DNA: TGCGCCAGCAGCCCGGGACTAGCGGGAAAAGATACGCAGTATTTT. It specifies CASSPGLAGKDTQYF.

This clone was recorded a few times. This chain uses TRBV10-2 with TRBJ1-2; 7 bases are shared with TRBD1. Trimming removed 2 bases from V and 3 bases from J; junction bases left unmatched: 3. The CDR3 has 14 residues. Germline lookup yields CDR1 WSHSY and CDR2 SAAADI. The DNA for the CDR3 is TGCGCCAGCAGTGAGCGACAGGGCCACTATGGCTACACCTTC. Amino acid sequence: CASSERQGHYGYTF.

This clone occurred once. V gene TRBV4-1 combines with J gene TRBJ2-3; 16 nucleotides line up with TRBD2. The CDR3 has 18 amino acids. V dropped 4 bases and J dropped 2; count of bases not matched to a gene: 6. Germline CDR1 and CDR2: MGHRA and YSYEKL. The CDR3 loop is CASSLGLAGGPVTDTQYF. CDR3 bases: TGCGCCAGCAGCCTGGGACTAGCGGGGGGGCCAGTCACAGATACGCAGTATTTT.

CDR3 in DNA: TGTGCCAGCTCACCAGCGGAGGGAGATACGCAGTATTTT. Protein: CASSPAEGDTQYF. V is TRBV18 and J is TRBJ2-3, with a possible D match to TRBD2 (6 bases). V was trimmed by 2 bases and J by 5 bases, leaving 8 bases between them. The CDR3 sequence is 13 residues long. Germline values: CDR1 KGHSH, CDR2 LQKENI. The full variable domain, its missing parts supplied by reference TRBV18 and TRBJ2-3, is NAGVMQNPRHLVRRRGQEARLRCSPMKGHSHVYWYRQLPEEGLKFMVYLQKENIIDESGMPKERFSAEFPKEGPSILRIQQVVRGDSAAYFCASSPAEGDTQYFGPGTRLTVL.

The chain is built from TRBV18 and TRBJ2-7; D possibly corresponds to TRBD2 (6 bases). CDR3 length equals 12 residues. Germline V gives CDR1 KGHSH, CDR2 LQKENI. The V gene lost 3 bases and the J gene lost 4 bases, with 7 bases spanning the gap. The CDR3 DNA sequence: TGTGCCAGCTCACCCGCGGGGTACGAGCAGTACTTC. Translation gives CASSPAGYEQYF.

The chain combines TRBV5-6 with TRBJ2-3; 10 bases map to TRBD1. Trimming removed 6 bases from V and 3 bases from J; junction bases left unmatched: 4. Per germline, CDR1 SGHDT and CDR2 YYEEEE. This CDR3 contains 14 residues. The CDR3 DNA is TGTGCCAGCACCTGGGACAGGGGAACAGATACGCAGTATTTT. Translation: CASTWDRGTDTQYF.

The CDR3 nucleotides read TGCGCCAGCAGCTATCGGGGTCCCTACGAGCAGTACTTC. Protein product: CASSYRGPYEQYF. The V gene is TRBV5-1, the J gene TRBJ2-7; D is perhaps TRBD2 (5 bases). The length of the CDR3 is 13 residues. CDR1 SGHRS and CDR2 YFSETQ come from the germline V gene. V lost 3 bases and J 2 bases, leaving 9 bases between the germline ends.

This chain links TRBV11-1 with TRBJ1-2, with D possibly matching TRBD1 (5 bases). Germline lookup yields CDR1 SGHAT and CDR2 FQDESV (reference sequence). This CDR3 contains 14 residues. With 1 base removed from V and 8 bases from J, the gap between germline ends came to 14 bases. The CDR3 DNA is TGTGCCAGCAGCTTAGTTTCAGGGCTGGGCGGCTACACCTTC. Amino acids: CASSLVSGLGGYTF.

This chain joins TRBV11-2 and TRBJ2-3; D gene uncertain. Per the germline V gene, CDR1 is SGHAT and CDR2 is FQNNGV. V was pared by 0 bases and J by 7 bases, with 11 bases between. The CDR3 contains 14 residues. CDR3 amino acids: CASSLEAHAYTQYF. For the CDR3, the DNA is TGTGCCAGCAGCTTAGAGGCCCATGCATATACGCAGTATTTT. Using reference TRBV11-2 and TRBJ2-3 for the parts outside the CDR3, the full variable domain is EAGVAQSPRYKIIEKRQSVAFWCNPISGHATLYWYQQILGQGPKLLIQFQNNGVVDDSQLPKDRFSAERLKGVDSTLKIQPAKLEDSAVYLCASSLEAHAYTQYFGPGTRLTVL.

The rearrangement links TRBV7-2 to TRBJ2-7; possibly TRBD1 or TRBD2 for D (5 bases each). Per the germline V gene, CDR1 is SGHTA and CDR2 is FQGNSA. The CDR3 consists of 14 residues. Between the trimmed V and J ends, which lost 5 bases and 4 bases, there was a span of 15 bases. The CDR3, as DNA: TGTGCCAGCAGCCTCGCCGGGACCCCTTACGAGCAGTACTTC. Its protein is CASSLAGTPYEQYF.

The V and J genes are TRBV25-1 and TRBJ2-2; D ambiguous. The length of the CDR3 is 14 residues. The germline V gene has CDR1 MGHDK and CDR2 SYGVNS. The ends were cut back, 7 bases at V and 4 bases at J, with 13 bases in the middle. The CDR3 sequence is CASTMGFGTGELFF. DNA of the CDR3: TGTGCCAGCACGATGGGCTTTGGCACCGGGGAGCTGTTTTTT. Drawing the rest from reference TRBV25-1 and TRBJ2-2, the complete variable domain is EADIYQTPRYLVIGTGKKITLECSQTMGHDKMYWYQQDPGMELHLIHYSYGVNSTEKGDLSSESTVSRIRTEHFPLTLESARPSHTSQYLCASTMGFGTGELFFGEGSRLTVL.

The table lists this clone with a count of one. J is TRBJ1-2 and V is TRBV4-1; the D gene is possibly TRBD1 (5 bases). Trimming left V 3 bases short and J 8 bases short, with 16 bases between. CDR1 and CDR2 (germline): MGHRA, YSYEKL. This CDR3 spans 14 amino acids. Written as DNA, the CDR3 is TGCGCCAGCAGCCATGTTGGGGCAGGAGGGGGCTACACCTTC. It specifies CASSHVGAGGGYTF.

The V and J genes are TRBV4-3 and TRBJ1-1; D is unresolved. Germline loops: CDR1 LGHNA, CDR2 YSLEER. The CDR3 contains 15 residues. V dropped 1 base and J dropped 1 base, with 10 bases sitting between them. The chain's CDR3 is CASSQVMGGNTEAFF. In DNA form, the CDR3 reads TGCGCCAGCAGCCAAGTCATGGGCGGGAACACTGAAGCTTTCTTT.

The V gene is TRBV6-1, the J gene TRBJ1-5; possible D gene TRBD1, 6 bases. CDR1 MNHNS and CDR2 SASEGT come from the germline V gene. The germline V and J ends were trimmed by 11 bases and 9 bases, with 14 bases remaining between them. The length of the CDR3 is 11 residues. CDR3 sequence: CASQKGGPQHF. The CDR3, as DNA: TGTGCCTCACAGAAGGGGGGGCCCCAGCATTTT.

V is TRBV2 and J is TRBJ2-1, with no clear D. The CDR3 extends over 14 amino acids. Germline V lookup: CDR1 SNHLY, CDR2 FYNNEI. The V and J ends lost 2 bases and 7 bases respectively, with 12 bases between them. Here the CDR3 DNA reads TGTGCCAGCAGTGAATGGCAGTTGTGGAATGAGCAGTTCTTC. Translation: CASSEWQLWNEQFF.

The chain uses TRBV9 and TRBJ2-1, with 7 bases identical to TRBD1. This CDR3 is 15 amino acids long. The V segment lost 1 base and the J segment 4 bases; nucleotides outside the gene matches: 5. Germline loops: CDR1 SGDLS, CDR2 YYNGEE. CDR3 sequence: CASSVLGGGYNEQFF. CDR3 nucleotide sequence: TGTGCCAGCAGCGTACTAGGGGGCGGGTACAATGAGCAGTTCTTC. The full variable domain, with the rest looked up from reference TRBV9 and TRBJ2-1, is DSGVTQTPKHLITATGQRVTLRCSPRSGDLSVYWYQQSLDQGLQFLIQYYNGEERAKGNILERFSAQQFPDLHSELNLSSLELGDSALYFCASSVLGGGYNEQFFGPGTRLTVL.

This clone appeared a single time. Written as DNA, the CDR3 is TGTGCCAGCAGTTTTGGCGGGAGGCGAGCGGAGACCCAGTACTTC. As protein: CASSFGGRRAETQYF. J is TRBJ2-5 and V is TRBV28; 8 nucleotides agree with TRBD2. The V segment lost 3 bases and the J segment 5 bases; nucleotides outside the gene matches: 8. The CDR3 spans 15 residues. Germline values: CDR1 MDHEN, CDR2 SYDVKM.

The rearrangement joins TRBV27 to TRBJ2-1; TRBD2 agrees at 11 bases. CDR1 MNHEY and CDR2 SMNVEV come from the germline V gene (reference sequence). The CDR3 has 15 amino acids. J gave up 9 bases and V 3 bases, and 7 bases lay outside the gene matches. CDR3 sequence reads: CASSFTSGSLTEQFF. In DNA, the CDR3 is TGTGCCAGCAGTTTTACTAGCGGGAGTCTCACTGAGCAGTTCTTC.

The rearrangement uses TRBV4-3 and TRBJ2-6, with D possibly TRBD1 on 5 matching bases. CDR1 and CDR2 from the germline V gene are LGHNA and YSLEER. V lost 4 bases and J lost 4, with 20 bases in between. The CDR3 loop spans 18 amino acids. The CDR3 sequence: CASSRSTPRASGANVLTF. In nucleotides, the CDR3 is TGCGCCAGCAGCCGGTCCACCCCCAGGGCCTCCGGGGCCAACGTCCTGACTTTC.

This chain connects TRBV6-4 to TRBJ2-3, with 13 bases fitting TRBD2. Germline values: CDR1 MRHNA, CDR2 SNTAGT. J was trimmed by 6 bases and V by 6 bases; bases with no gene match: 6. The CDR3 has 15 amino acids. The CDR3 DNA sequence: TGTGCCAGCAGCCACGGGACTAGCGGGACTGATACGCAGTATTTT. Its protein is CASSHGTSGTDTQYF.

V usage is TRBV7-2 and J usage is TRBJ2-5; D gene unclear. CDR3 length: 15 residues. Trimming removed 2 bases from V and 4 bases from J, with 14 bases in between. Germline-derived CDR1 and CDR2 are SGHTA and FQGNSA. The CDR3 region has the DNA TGTGCCAGCAGCTTAAGTAGCCCGCTGTTAGAGACCCAGTACTTC. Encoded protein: CASSLSSPLLETQYF.

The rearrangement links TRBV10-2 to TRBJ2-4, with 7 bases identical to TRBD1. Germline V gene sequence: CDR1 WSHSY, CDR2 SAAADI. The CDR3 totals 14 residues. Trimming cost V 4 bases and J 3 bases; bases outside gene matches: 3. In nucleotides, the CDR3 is TGCGCCAGCAGTGCCCCAGGGGGCAAAAACATTCAGTACTTC. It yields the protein CASSAPGGKNIQYF.

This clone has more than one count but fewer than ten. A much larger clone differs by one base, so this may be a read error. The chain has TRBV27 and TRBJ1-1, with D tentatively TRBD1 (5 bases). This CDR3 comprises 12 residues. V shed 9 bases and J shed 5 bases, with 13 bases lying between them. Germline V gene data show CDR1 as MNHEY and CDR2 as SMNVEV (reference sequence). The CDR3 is CARGTAKTEAFF. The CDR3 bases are TGTGCCAGAGGGACGGCGAAGACTGAAGCTTTCTTT.

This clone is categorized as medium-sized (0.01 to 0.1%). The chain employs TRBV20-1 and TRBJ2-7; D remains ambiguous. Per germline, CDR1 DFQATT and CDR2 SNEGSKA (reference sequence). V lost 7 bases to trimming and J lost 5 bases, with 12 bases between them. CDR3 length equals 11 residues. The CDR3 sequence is CSVDGRDEQYF. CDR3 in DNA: TGCAGTGTTGACGGACGGGACGAGCAGTACTTC.

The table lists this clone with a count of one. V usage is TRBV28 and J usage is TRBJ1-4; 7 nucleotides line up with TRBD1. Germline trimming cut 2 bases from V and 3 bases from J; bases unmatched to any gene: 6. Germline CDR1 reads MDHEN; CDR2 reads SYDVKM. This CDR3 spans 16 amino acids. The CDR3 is CASSLTGVGANEKLFF. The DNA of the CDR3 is TGTGCCAGCAGTTTAACAGGGGTCGGTGCTAATGAAAAACTGTTTTTT.

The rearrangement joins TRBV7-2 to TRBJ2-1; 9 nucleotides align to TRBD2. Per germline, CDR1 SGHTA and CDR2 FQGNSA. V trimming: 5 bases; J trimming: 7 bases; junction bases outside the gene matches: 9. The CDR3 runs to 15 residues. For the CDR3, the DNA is TGTGCCAGCAGCCTCACTAGCGGGCAGGGGAATGAGCAGTTCTTC. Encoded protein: CASSLTSGQGNEQFF. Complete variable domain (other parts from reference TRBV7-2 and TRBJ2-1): GAGVSQSPSNKVTEKGKDVELRCDPISGHTALYWYRQSLGQGLEFLIYFQGNSAPDKSGLPSDRFSAERTGGSVSTLTIQRTQQEDSAVYLCASSLTSGQGNEQFFGPGTRLTVL.